The 2 T cell receptor beta chains reported below all come from one sample, sequenced in a study of T cells in women clearing cervical HPV infection. The data were produced by immunoSEQ multiplex PCR, yet TCRdb's version contains in-frame clones alone and is incomplete. Here the sample table reports around 35,000 clones. The specimen sequenced was blood buffy coat. The receptors shown here come from a woman aged 18-70 years with a cervical HPV16 infection that either progressed to CIN3+ or cleared (not recorded which).

A word on this clone: The junction differs from germline at one of its ends, possibly a read error. The read terminates 3 residues ahead of where the CDR3 ends, so the germline J gene completes it. The sample carries other DNA sequences with the same CDR3. The rearrangement joins TRBV30 to TRBJ1-3, with D tentatively TRBD1 (6 bases). The germline V gene has CDR1 GTSNPN and CDR2 SVGIG (reference sequence). This CDR3 has 14 amino acids. CDR3 DNA, as far as it was read: TGTGCCTGGAGGATCGGAGGGGGAGGAAACACG. Translated: CAWRIGGGGNT. The CDR3 as a whole reads CAWRIGGGGNTIYF.

As regards this clone: From the germline J gene comes the end of the CDR3, since the read stops 3 residues before it. The chain links TRBV6-1 to TRBJ2-1; 9 bases are shared with TRBD2. The ends lost 2 bases at V and 2 bases at J; junction bases unmatched: 1. The length of the CDR3 is 15 residues. Germline CDR1 reads MNHNS; CDR2 reads SASEGT. The CDR3 DNA, read in part, is TGTGCCAGCAGTGAACTAGCGGGGACCTACAATGAG. Amino acid sequence: CASSELAGTYNE. The whole CDR3 reads CASSELAGTYNEQFF.